Sequencing of this T cell receptor (beta chain) was carried out in a study of blood T cell repertoires in COVID-19 (dated by TCRdb to 2019 to 2021). As for the study more broadly: Samples from collaborators originated in the United States, Italy and Spain and spanned both the acute and convalescent phases of COVID-19. The repertoires were released in a freely available public database intended as a resource for research on the immune response to SARS-CoV-2. The prospective study material was composed of cDNA or gDNA derived from T cells, B-cell-depleted T cells, or PBMCs. Samples came from the ongoing ImmuneRACE study (first 160 participants) plus 1,254 subjects from 6 global collaborators. The dataset comprised deeply sampled blood TCRbeta repertoires from subjects exposed to, actively infected with, or recovered from COVID-19. Where available, HLA class I and class II types were obtained from metadata supplied by the sample provider rather than from assay-based typing. The sample metadata nearly always contained a de-identified subject ID, COVID-19 status, age in years and sex.

The immunoSEQ Assay, a bias-controlled multiplex PCR, was used to amplify TCRbeta CDR3 regions from genomic DNA. As for how the authors treated the data: The number of nucleated cells in each sample was estimated by amplification of reference gene primers within the assay. To quantify the absolute abundance of each unique TCRbeta CDR3 rearrangement, sequence reads were collapsed and filtered. Productive Simpson clonality was computed per sample as the square root of Simpson's diversity index over productive rearrangements. Drawn from immuneACCESS, this table holds only the in-frame rearrangements with V and J called that TCRdb kept. Clones are partly lost; checked studies trace under half to an unresolved V gene and leave the rest unexplained. V, J and clone size were drawn from that table, and D and trimming were deduced from the DNA. In all, the sample holds hundreds of thousands of clones, and around 89% of those were seen once. The ten largest make up 2% to 2.5% of the sample.

Overall study results and their limits: Clinical and demographic metadata were provided uncurated, with the amount varying by source and participant.

Points on this clone: It lacks a known antigen. No base quality information exists; no much larger clone differs at one position.

The CDR3 runs 12 amino acids, cysteine and phenylalanine included. Only the CDR3 DNA stays, 36 bases, in frame from base 1. The germline ends are 6 bases apart after V is trimmed by 6 bases and J by 4 bases. For CDR1 and CDR2, the germline V gene lists SNHLY and FYNNEI. Participants in the prospective study were enrolled through a virtual design, were aged roughly 18 to 100 years, and lived in about 25 United States geographic areas. To assign participants to cohorts, the prospective study relied on clinical history that participants themselves reported in a screening survey and a study questionnaire. For ImmuneRACE Cohort 3, a participant was defined as recovered based on two consecutive negative NP/OP PCR tests, clearance by a healthcare professional, or resolution of symptoms. In the prospective study, whole blood, serum and a nasopharyngeal or oropharyngeal swab were collected from each participant by mobile phlebotomists. Prospective study participants could optionally give additional blood draws and questionnaires over an approximately two-month period. Before DNA extraction, blood samples from the prospective study were shipped at room temperature or frozen.

The clonotype comes from a woman aged 18-29 years who had recovered from COVID-19. Sequencing was done on a sample of PBMCs or T cells enriched from blood (not recorded which). Here the chain combines TRBV2 and TRBJ1-4; the D gene is unclear. The DNA reads TGTGCCAGCAGGGGCGATAATGAAAAACTGTTTTTT. Its protein is CASRGDNEKLFF.